What follows is one T cell receptor (beta chain) and its context. What it binds is not known. The junction does not match germline at one end; this may be a read error. Uncontrolled infections, other autoimmune diseases, pregnancy or lactation led to exclusion of patients. Each diagnosis was grounded in clinical symptoms, serum thyroxine and TRAb, thyroid ultrasound, and orbital computed tomography. Germline-derived CDR1 and CDR2 are SGHDT and YYEEEE. The CDR3 is made up of 16 amino acids. What was amplified from RNA transcripts were TCR beta CDR3 regions. HTBI primers were employed in a first-round RT-PCR of the TCR CDR3. TCRdb processed the multiplex PCR reads anew with MiXCR; each CDR3 protein has one entry. The table records 350,000 to 400,000 distinct CDR3 sequences, 19% of them present only once. The data derive from a study of T cells in Graves' hyperthyroidism and ophthalmopathy. Study results and caveats: Ophthalmopathy was identified by the model a median approximately 6.4 months ahead of onset. Stable hyperthyroidism and ophthalmopathy were separated using 13 V-J signatures.

The source is a woman between 18 and 29 years old with Graves' hyperthyroidism. This chain connects TRBV5-6 to TRBJ2-4; D may correspond to TRBD1 or TRBD2 (5 bases each). The sample consisted of blood. CDR3 coding DNA: TGTGCCAGCAGGTCGGGGCAGACATCGGCCAAAAACATTAAGTACTTC. This gives the protein CASRSGQTSAKNIKYF.